Presented here are 23 T cell receptor beta chains from one specimen sequenced in a study of cytomegalovirus exposure and HLA in healthy donors. This table comes from immunoSEQ multiplex PCR, and its TCRdb copy is limited to in-frame clones, with some not included. The sample lists 150,000 to 200,000 clones; around 80% were seen once. Sequencing was carried out using PBMCs. Receptors originate from a young woman in good health and CMV-seronegative.

The V call is TRBV6-1, the J call TRBJ2-5, with D tentatively TRBD2 (6 bases). Between the trimmed V and J ends, which lost 11 bases and 3 bases, there was a span of 16 bases. The CDR3 is 13 amino acids. The germline CDR1 and CDR2 sequences are MNHNS and SASEGT. The CDR3, as DNA: TGTGCCGCACGACGGAGGGGAGAAGAGACCCAGTACTTC. As protein: CAARRRGEETQYF.

The chain combines TRBV27 with TRBJ2-1; 16 bases line up with TRBD2. With V trimmed by 6 bases and J by 9 bases, 8 bases remained unmatched. Germline V gene sequence: CDR1 MNHEY, CDR2 SMNVEV (reference sequence). CDR3 length: 16 amino acids. As DNA, the CDR3 is TGTGCCAGCAGGCAATTGGGACTAGCGGGAGGGCTTGAGCAGTTCTTC. This codes for CASRQLGLAGGLEQFF.

Concerning this clone itself: The same CDR3 is also encoded by other DNA sequences in this sample. The gene calls are TRBV7-3 and TRBJ2-1; 9 bases line up with TRBD2. Germline loops: CDR1 SGHTA, CDR2 FQGTGA. This CDR3 has 15 residues. V was clipped by 6 bases and J by 1 base; unmatched bases: 4. Here the CDR3 reads CASSLSGGSYNEQFF. The CDR3 DNA reads as TGTGCCAGCAGTCTTAGCGGGGGTTCCTACAATGAGCAGTTCTTC.

The genes are TRBV5-1 and TRBJ1-1, with no clear D. The length of the CDR3 is 15 residues. Trimming pared 2 bases from V and 0 bases from J, leaving 11 bases between. Germline V gene sequence: CDR1 SGHRS, CDR2 YFSETQ. The CDR3 DNA reads TGCGCCAGCAGCTTTAATGCCCCTATGAACACTGAAGCTTTCTTT. It encodes CASSFNAPMNTEAFF.

The chain links TRBV6-6 to TRBJ2-3; 11 positions agree with TRBD2. Germline trimming cut 2 bases from V and 6 bases from J; bases unmatched to any gene: 7. The CDR3 runs 16 residues. Germline V lookup: CDR1 MNHNY, CDR2 SVGAGI (reference sequence). As DNA, the CDR3 is TGTGCCAGCAGTTACGGTACTAGCGGGAGTCTGGATACGCAGTATTTT. It yields the protein CASSYGTSGSLDTQYF.

The gene calls are TRBV6-5 and TRBJ2-7; D may be TRBD2 (6 bases). The germline gives CDR1 MNHEY, CDR2 SVGAGI. V was clipped by 2 bases and J by 5 bases, with 10 bases between them. The CDR3 spans 13 residues. The chain's CDR3 is CASSYRELHEQYF. CDR3 bases: TGTGCCAGCAGTTACCGGGAGCTCCACGAGCAGTACTTC.

The chain joins TRBV2 to TRBJ2-3; D is possibly TRBD2 (7 bases). V gave up 4 bases and J gave up 0 bases, with 20 bases separating them. Germline loops: CDR1 SNHLY, CDR2 FYNNEI. The length of the CDR3 is 18 residues. The CDR3 DNA reads as TGTGCCAGCAGTGTCGCGTTCGGGGGGCCGGCTAGCACAGATACGCAGTATTTT. Translated, it gives CASSVAFGGPASTDTQYF.

The chain is built from TRBV5-1 and TRBJ2-3; TRBD2 might be the D (5 bases). Germline CDR1 SGHRS, CDR2 YFSETQ. The CDR3 contains 15 residues. V lost 5 bases and J 1 base, leaving 14 bases between the germline ends. In nucleotides, the CDR3 is TGCGCCAGCAGGGATCGGGGTGATGGCACAGATACGCAGTATTTT. The encoded protein is CASRDRGDGTDTQYF.

The gene calls are TRBV15 and TRBJ2-1, with 7 bases identical to TRBD2. This CDR3 spans 17 amino acids. Looked up from germline, CDR1 is LNHNV and CDR2 is YYDKDF (reference sequence). J lost 4 bases, V lost 0 bases, and 9 bases had no gene match. The CDR3 DNA reads TGTGCCACCAGCAGAGAGGCAGACGCAGCGGGGTACAATGAGCAGTTCTTC. Translated: CATSREADAAGYNEQFF.

The rearrangement links TRBV7-8 to TRBJ2-3; 11 nucleotides align to TRBD1. The CDR3 is made up of 14 amino acids. Germline trimming cut 6 bases from V and 6 bases from J; bases unmatched to any gene: 5. Germline V gene sequence: CDR1 SGHVS, CDR2 FQNEAQ. In nucleotides, the CDR3 is TGTGCCAGCAGGGGGACAGGGGGTCACGATACGCAGTATTTT. Translation: CASRGTGGHDTQYF. Full variable domain (remainder filled in from reference TRBV7-8 and TRBJ2-3): GAGVSQSPRYKVAKRGQDVALRCDPISGHVSLFWYQQALGQGPEFLTYFQNEAQLDKSGLPSDRFFAERPEGSVSTLKIQRTQQEDSAVYLCASRGTGGHDTQYFGPGTRLTVL.

The chain employs TRBV10-3 and TRBJ2-1, with TRBD2 as a possible D gene (6 bases). Germline V lookup: CDR1 ENHRY, CDR2 SYGVKD. Trimming stripped 3 bases from V and 7 bases from J, with 13 bases between. The CDR3 length is 14 residues. The CDR3 region is CAISDLEGRNEQFF. The DNA of the CDR3 is TGTGCCATCAGTGATTTGGAGGGTAGGAATGAGCAGTTCTTC.

V gene TRBV18 combines with J gene TRBJ2-4; TRBD1 matches 7 bases. Germline V gene lookup returns CDR1 KGHSH and CDR2 LQKENI. J lost 1 base, V lost 2 bases, and 5 bases had no gene match. This CDR3 region has 16 residues. The CDR3 nucleotides read TGTGCCAGCTCACCAGAGGTCAGGGGGGCCAAAAACATTCAGTACTTC. This codes for CASSPEVRGAKNIQYF.

J is TRBJ2-7 and V is TRBV19, with 8 positions matching TRBD1. Trimming removed 3 bases from V and 6 bases from J; junction bases left unmatched: 7. CDR1 and CDR2 from the germline V gene are LNHDA and SQIVND (reference sequence). The CDR3 sequence is 14 residues long. The CDR3 bases are TGTGCCAGTAGTATGAGGACAGGGTACCCCGAGCAGTACTTC. It is translated as CASSMRTGYPEQYF.

Here the CDR3 DNA reads TGTGCCAGCAGCCAAGTACGACAGCTCTACGAGCAGTACTTC. Its translation: CASSQVRQLYEQYF. This rearrangement joins TRBV5-5 to TRBJ2-7; the D gene is possibly TRBD1 (5 bases). The CDR3 extends over 14 amino acids. Germline CDR1 is SGHKS and CDR2 is YYEKEE (reference sequence). The V gene lost 4 bases and the J gene lost 3 bases, with 14 bases spanning the gap.

This clone was seen a single time. This chain connects TRBV6-1 to TRBJ2-7; 8 bases agree with TRBD1. Germline V lookup: CDR1 MNHNS, CDR2 SASEGT. V gave up 0 bases and J gave up 2 bases; unmatched junction bases: 12. This CDR3 has 18 amino acids. CDR3 nucleotides: TGTGCCAGCAGTGAAGCGTTGGGTTTTTGGACAGGGACCTACGAGCAGTACTTC. It yields the protein CASSEALGFWTGTYEQYF.

This chain connects TRBV6-1 to TRBJ1-5, with D perhaps matching TRBD1 (6 bases). Deletions cut 3 bases from V and 2 bases from J, with 14 bases between. The CDR3 runs to 16 residues. Per germline, CDR1 MNHNS and CDR2 SASEGT. DNA of the CDR3: TGTGCCAGCAGTGACCCCTTGGCAGGGGGCAATCAGCCCCAGCATTTT. This translates into CASSDPLAGGNQPQHF.

This clone occurred once. This CDR3 is CASSAGTGGGNTIYF. For the CDR3, the DNA is TGTGCCAGCAGTGCCGGGACAGGGGGTGGAAACACCATATATTTT. This chain joins TRBV6-1 and TRBJ1-3, with 11 positions matching TRBD1. The V gene's germline CDR1 is MNHNS and CDR2 SASEGT. This CDR3 comprises 15 residues. With V trimmed by 4 bases and J by 3 bases, 2 bases remained unmatched.

The chain recombines TRBV7-6 with TRBJ1-1, with D uncertain. The CDR3 is 15 amino acids. V was trimmed by 5 bases and J by 1 base, leaving 14 bases between them. Germline V gene data show CDR1 as SGHVS and CDR2 as FNYEAQ. CDR3 region: CASSPRIGRNTEAFF. The CDR3 DNA reads as TGTGCCAGCAGCCCACGTATAGGGAGGAACACTGAAGCTTTCTTT.

J is TRBJ1-1 and V is TRBV18; 7 bases match TRBD1. Per the germline V gene, CDR1 is KGHSH and CDR2 is LQKENI. The CDR3 runs to 16 residues. Trimming cost V 1 base and J 0 bases; bases outside gene matches: 5. The CDR3 sequence is CASSPQGAGLNTEAFF. As DNA, the CDR3 is TGTGCCAGCTCACCACAGGGGGCAGGACTGAACACTGAAGCTTTCTTT.

The chain is built from TRBV2 and TRBJ2-1, with TRBD2 matching 9 bases. Per germline, CDR1 SNHLY and CDR2 FYNNEI. The J segment lost 1 base and the V segment lost 5 bases, leaving 3 bases of the junction unmatched. The CDR3 extends over 15 amino acids. CDR3 in DNA: TGTGCCAGCAGTACGGCGGGAGGGTCCTACAATGAGCAGTTCTTC. Translated, it gives CASSTAGGSYNEQFF.

The chain carries TRBV5-6 and TRBJ1-1; 9 bases are a match to TRBD1. The CDR3 length is 17 residues. Germline V CDR1 and CDR2: SGHDT, YYEEEE. Unmatched junction bases numbered 12, after V lost 2 bases and J lost 4 bases. Here the CDR3 DNA reads TGTGCCAGCAGCTTTGGGACAGGGACGTTGGAGAGCACTGAAGCTTTCTTT. It yields the protein CASSFGTGTLESTEAFF.

The DNA for the CDR3 is TGTGCCAGCAGTTTAGAGGGTAACACAGATACGCAGTATTTT. It encodes CASSLEGNTDTQYF. This chain links TRBV27 with TRBJ2-3; perhaps TRBD2 as D (5 bases). The V gene's germline CDR1 is MNHEY and CDR2 SMNVEV (reference sequence). This CDR3 spans 14 amino acids. Trimming cost V 2 bases and J 2 bases, with 8 bases left between them.

This chain uses TRBV11-3 with TRBJ1-1; D unresolved. This CDR3 has 13 residues. Germline lookup yields CDR1 SGHNT and CDR2 YENEEA. The V end lost 5 bases, the J end lost 1 base, and 8 bases lay between the germline ends. The CDR3 spells CASSRTRNTEAFF. CDR3 bases: TGTGCCAGCAGCCGTACACGGAACACTGAAGCTTTCTTT.